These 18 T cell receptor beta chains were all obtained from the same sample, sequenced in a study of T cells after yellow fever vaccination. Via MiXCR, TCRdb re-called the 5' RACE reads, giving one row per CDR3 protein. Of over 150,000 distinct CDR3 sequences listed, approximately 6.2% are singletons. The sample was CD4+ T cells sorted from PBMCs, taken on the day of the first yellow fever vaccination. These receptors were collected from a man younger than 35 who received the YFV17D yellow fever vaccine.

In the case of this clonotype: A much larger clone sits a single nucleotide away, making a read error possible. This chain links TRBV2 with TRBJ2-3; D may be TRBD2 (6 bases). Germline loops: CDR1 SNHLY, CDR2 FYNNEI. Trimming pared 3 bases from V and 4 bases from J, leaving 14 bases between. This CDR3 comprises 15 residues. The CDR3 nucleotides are TGTGCCAGCAGTGATGGGGGGTACTATGCAGATACGCAGTATTTT. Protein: CASSDGGYYADTQYF. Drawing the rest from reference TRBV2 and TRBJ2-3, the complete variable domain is EPEVTQTPSHQVTQMGQEVILRCVPISNHLYFYWYRQILGQKVEFLVSFYNNEISEKSEIFDDQFSVERPDGSNFTLKIRSTKLEDSAMYFCASSDGGYYADTQYFGPGTRLTVL.

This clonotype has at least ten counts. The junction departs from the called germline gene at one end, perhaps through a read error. The CDR3 protein is CASSLAGSDTQYF. In DNA form, the CDR3 reads TGTGCCAGCAGCCTAGCGGGGTCAGATACGCAGTATTTT. The chain employs TRBV7-2 and TRBJ2-3, with 9 positions matching TRBD2. This CDR3 region has 13 residues. Germline V gene sequence: CDR1 SGHTA, CDR2 FQGNSA.

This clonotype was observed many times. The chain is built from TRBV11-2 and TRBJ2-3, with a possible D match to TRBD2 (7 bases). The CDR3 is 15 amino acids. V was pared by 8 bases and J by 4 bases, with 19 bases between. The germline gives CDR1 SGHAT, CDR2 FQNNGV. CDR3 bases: TGTGCCAGCTCCCTGGCGGGGGCGAGGCCAGATACGCAGTATTTT. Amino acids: CASSLAGARPDTQYF.

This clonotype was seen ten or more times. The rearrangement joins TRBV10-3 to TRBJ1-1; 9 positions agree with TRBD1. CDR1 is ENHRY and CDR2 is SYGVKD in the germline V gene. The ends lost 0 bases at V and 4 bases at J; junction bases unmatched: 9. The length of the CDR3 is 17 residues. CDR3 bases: TGTGCCATCAGTGAGTCCGGGACAGGGAGGGGGAGCACTGAAGCTTTCTTT. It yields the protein CAISESGTGRGSTEAFF.

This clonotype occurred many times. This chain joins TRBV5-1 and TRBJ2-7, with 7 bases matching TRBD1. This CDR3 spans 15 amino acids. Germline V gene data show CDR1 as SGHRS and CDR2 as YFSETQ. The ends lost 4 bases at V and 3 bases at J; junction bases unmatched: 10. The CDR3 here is CASSPLQGMDYEQYF. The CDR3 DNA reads TGCGCCAGCAGCCCACTACAGGGGATGGACTACGAGCAGTACTTC.

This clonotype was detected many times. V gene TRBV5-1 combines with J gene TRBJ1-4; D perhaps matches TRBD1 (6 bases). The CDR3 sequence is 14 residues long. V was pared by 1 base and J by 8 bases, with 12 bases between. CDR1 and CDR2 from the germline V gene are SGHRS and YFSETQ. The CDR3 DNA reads TGCGCCAGCAGCTTGCTACAGGGTGGGGAAAAACTGTTTTTT. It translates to CASSLLQGGEKLFF.

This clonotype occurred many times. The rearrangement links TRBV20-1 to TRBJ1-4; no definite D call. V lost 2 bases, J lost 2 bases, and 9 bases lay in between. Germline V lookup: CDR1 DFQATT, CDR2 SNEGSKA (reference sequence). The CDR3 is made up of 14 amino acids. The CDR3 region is CSARSGLTNEKLFF. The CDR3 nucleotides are TGCAGTGCTAGATCTGGCCTTACTAATGAAAAACTGTTTTTT.

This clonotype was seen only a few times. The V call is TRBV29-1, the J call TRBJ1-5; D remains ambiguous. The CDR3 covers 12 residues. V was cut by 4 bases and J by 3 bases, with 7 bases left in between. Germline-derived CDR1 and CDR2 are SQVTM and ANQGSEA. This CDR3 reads CSVGWDNQPQHF. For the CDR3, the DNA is TGCAGCGTTGGGTGGGACAATCAGCCCCAGCATTTT.

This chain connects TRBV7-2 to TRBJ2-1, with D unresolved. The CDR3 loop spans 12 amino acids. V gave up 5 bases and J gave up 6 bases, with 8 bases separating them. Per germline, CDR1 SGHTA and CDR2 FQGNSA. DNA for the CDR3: TGTGCCAGCAGCGTATACCCCAATGAGCAGTTCTTC. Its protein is CASSVYPNEQFF.

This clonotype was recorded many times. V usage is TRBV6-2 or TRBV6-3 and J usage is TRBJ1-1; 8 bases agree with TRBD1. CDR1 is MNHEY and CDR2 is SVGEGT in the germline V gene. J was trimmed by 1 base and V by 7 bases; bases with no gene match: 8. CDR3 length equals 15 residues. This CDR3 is CASTDNTGGNTEAFF. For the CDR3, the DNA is TGTGCCAGCACCGACAATACAGGGGGGAACACTGAAGCTTTCTTT.

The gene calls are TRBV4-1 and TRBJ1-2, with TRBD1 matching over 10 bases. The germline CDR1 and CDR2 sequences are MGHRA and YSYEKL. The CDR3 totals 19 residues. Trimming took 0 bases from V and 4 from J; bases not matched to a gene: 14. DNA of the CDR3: TGCGCCAGCAGCCAAGAATGGCGACAGGGGGCTTGCCCCTTCTATGGCTACACCTTC. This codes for CASSQEWRQGACPFYGYTF.

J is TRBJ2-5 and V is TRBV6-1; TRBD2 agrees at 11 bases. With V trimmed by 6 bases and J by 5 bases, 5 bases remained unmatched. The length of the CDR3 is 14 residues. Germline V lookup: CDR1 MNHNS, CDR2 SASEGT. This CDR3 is CASRLAGVSETQYF. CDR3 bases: TGTGCCAGCAGACTAGCGGGGGTGTCCGAGACCCAGTACTTC.

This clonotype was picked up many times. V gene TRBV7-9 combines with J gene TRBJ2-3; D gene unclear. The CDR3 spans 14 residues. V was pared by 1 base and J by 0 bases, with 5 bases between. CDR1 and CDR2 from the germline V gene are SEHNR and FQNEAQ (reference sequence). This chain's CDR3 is CASSLDHSTDTQYF. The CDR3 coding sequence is TGTGCCAGCAGCTTAGATCATAGCACAGATACGCAGTATTTT.

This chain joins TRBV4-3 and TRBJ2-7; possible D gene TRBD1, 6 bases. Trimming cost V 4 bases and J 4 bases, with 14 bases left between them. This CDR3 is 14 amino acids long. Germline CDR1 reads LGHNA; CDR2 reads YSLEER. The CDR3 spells CASSPRQESYEQYF. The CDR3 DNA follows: TGCGCCAGCAGCCCAAGACAGGAAAGTTACGAGCAGTACTTC.

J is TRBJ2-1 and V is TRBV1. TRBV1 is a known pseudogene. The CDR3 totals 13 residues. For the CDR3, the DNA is TGCACCAGCAGCCAGGACCTTACAATTGAGCAGTTCTTC. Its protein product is CTSSQDLTIEQFF.

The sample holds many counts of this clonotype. CDR3 sequence (DNA): TGTGCCAGCAGCCCCGGTGGAAATCAGCCCCAGCATTTT. Translating it yields CASSPGGNQPQHF. The rearrangement links TRBV7-2 to TRBJ1-5; D remains ambiguous. The CDR3 runs to 13 residues. Germline CDR1 and CDR2: SGHTA and FQGNSA. Deletions cut 5 bases from V and 4 bases from J, with 9 bases between.

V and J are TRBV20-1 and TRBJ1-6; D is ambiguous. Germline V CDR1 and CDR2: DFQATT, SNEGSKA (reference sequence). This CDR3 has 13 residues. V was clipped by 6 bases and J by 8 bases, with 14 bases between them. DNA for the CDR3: TGCAGTGCGCGAGACGCGCCGGATTCACCCCTCCACTTT. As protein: CSARDAPDSPLHF.

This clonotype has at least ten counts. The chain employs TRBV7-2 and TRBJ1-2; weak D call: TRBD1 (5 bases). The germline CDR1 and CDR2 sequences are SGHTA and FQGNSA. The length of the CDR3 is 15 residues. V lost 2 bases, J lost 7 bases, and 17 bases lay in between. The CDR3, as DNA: TGTGCCAGCAGCTTACAGGCAAACCGGGACGGTGGCTACACCTTC. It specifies CASSLQANRDGGYTF.